This paragraph covers one TCR beta chain sequence. This specimen comes from a study of cytomegalovirus exposure and HLA in healthy donors. Primers: 60 Vbeta forward and 13 Jbeta reverse. Libraries were prepared by immunoSEQ multiplex PCR; TCRdb keeps only in-frame clonotypes and omits some of them. The sample yields 75,000 to 100,000 clones, 81% seen once. CDR1 and CDR2 from the germline V gene are SGHAT and FQDESV (reference sequence). The V and J ends lost 3 bases and 0 bases respectively, with 14 bases between them. This CDR3 contains 16 residues. Sample: PBMCs. The receptor was isolated from a man aged 35-49 years in good health and CMV-seropositive. The rearrangement links TRBV11-1 to TRBJ1-1; no clear D gene. CDR3 protein: CASSFFESRMNTEAFF. CDR3 nucleotide sequence: TGTGCCAGCAGCTTCTTTGAGTCAAGAATGAACACTGAAGCTTTCTTT.